The clone carrying this T cell receptor (beta chain) was detected ten times or more. Its antigen is unknown. The data belong to a study of neurological immune-mediated disorders. Overall study results and limits: One cluster of related CDR3 sequences contained, by phylogenetic grouping, the repertoires of 18 of 34 multiple sclerosis patients and formed a possible signature.

V was pared by 3 bases and J by 3 bases, with 15 bases between. Germline values: CDR1 MGHRA, CDR2 YSYEKL. The CDR3 is 16 amino acids. TCRdb reanalysed the 5' RACE reads using MiXCR and keeps one entry per CDR3 protein. The repertoire includes approximately 100,000 distinct CDR3 sequences, around 3.3% of them detected once, and roughly 6% sits in the top ten. The sequence came from a woman under 30 with multiple sclerosis. V usage is TRBV4-1 and J usage is TRBJ1-3, with a tentative D call TRBD1 (6 bases). Sample: PBMCs. The CDR3 DNA reads as TGCGCCAGCAGCCATTTCTCATGGGGGCTTGGAAACACCATATATTTT. This codes for CASSHFSWGLGNTIYF.